One and the same sample provided the 2 T cell receptor beta chains below, sequenced in a study of cytomegalovirus exposure and HLA in healthy donors. PCR amplification relied on 60 Vbeta primers (plus 13 Jbeta primers). Some clones are missing from TCRdb's copy, which holds only in-frame ones; the method was immunoSEQ multiplex PCR. The table shows about 100,000 clones, with approximately 72% occurring only once. Sequences were obtained from PBMCs. These receptors came from a man aged 40-50 years in good health and CMV-seropositive.

The chain recombines TRBV6-1 with TRBJ1-1; possibly TRBD1 for D (6 bases). The CDR3 length is 15 residues. Trimming shortened V by 8 bases and J by 4 bases, and 20 bases separated the two germline ends. Germline V CDR1 and CDR2: MNHNS, SASEGT. The CDR3 DNA is TGTGCCAGCTCGTTTCCCGGCAGGGGTGGCACTGAAGCTTTCTTT. Protein sequence: CASSFPGRGGTEAFF.

The chain combines TRBV7-9 with TRBJ1-2; 7 nucleotides align to TRBD1. The CDR3 is 14 residues long. Trimming took 4 bases from V and 8 from J; bases not matched to a gene: 10. In germline, CDR1 is SEHNR, CDR2 FQNEAQ (reference sequence). CDR3 amino acids: CASSSGTVTGGYTF. The DNA of the CDR3 is TGTGCCAGCAGCTCCGGGACAGTGACTGGGGGCTACACCTTC. The complete variable domain, with remaining parts taken from reference TRBV7-9 and TRBJ1-2, reads DTGVSQNPRHKITKRGQNVTFRCDPISEHNRLYWYRQTLGQGPEFLTYFQNEAQLEKSRLLSDRFSAERPKGSFSTLEIQRTEQGDSAMYLCASSSGTVTGGYTFGSGTRLTVV.